What follows is one TCR beta chain and its context. What it binds is not known. The CDR3 regions of TCR beta were amplified from RNA transcripts. Initially, a first-round RT-PCR of the TCR CDR3 employed the HTBI primer set. A single record per CDR3 protein comes from TCRdb applying MiXCR to the multiplex PCR reads. The sample has under 750,000 distinct CDR3 sequences; over 15% are singletons. V gave up 2 bases and J gave up 8 bases, with 11 bases separating them. The CDR3 sequence is 13 residues long. The V gene's germline CDR1 is MNHNS and CDR2 SASEGT. This entry comes from a study of T cells in Graves' hyperthyroidism and ophthalmopathy. Notes on the study in general: In simple terms, a model built on 13 V-J features told ophthalmopathy apart from stable hyperthyroidism.

Diagnosis of hyperthyroidism was new in patients aged 18 to 65, and its duration was under 2 months. The gene calls are TRBV6-1 and TRBJ2-3, with D possibly TRBD1 on 6 matching bases. Sequencing was done on a sample of blood. The TCR comes from a woman aged 50 to 60 with Graves' hyperthyroidism that later progressed to Graves' ophthalmopathy. The CDR3 DNA sequence: TGTGCCAGCAGTGAAATACAGGGATCTACGCAGTATTTT. This encodes CASSEIQGSTQYF.